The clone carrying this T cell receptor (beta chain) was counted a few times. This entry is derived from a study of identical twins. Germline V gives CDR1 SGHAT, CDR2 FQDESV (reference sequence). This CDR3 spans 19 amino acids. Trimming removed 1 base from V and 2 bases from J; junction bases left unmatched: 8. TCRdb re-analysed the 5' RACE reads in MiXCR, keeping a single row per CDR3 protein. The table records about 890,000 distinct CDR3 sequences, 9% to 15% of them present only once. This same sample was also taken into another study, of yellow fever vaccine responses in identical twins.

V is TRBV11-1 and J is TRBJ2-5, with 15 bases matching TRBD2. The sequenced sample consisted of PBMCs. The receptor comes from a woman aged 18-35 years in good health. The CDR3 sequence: CASSLEWTSGRAGQETQYF. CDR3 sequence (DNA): TGTGCCAGCAGCTTAGAGTGGACTAGCGGGAGGGCAGGACAAGAGACCCAGTACTTC.